This T cell receptor (beta chain) was obtained from a study of type 1 and type 2 diabetes patients. Broader study findings: With limited T2D and control samples, some T1D-only expanded clones may not be T1D-specific. Age and gender were not matched between study groups, possibly biasing interpretation.

The PCR template was genomic DNA. Amplification of the beta chain CDR3 used 30 forward and 13 reverse multiplex primers. MiXCR, run by TCRdb on the multiplex PCR reads, gives a single entry per CDR3 protein. The sample includes 250,000 or so distinct CDR3 sequences, roughly 48% of them seen just once. The V end was cut by 0 bases, the J end by 3 bases, with 15 bases between. Germline CDR1 PRHDT, CDR2 FYEKMQ (reference sequence). This CDR3 has 16 amino acids. As to this clonotype: Its antigen is undetermined.

Around 10 milliliters of peripheral blood were drawn from each donor. The sequence was collected from a young man with type 2 diabetes. The sample taken for sequencing was peripheral blood mononuclear cells (PBMCs). This chain joins TRBV13 and TRBJ2-7; D gene ambiguous. CDR3 nucleotides: TGTGCCAGCAGCTTAGGTTCGCTGGGCATTGACTACGAGCAGTACTTC. This codes for CASSLGSLGIDYEQYF. The whole variable domain, remainder taken from reference TRBV13 and TRBJ2-7, is AAGVIQSPRHLIKEKRETATLKCYPIPRHDTVYWYQQGPGQDPQFLISFYEKMQSDKGSIPDRFSAQQFSDYHSELNMSSLELGDSALYFCASSLGSLGIDYEQYFGPGTRLTVT.